This T cell receptor beta chain is drawn from a study of cytomegalovirus exposure and HLA in healthy donors. Regarding the study as a whole: Reportedly, fewer N-insertions than the roughly 700-donor mean appeared in an Asian-associated ancestry cluster in a later analysis. An analysis that was carried out later associated 16,951 TCR beta sequences with HLA alleles at 0.05 false discovery rate. As a later analysis showed, a missense DCLRE1C variant was linked to trimming of TCR beta V- and J-genes. Reports showed the classifier diagnosing cytomegalovirus status with high specificity and sensitivity.

Note on this clone: Its matching antigen is unknown.

The ends lost 1 base at V and 0 bases at J; junction bases unmatched: 8. The CDR3 contains 17 residues. Germline V gene sequence: CDR1 SGHTA, CDR2 FQGTGA. In the PCR, 60 Vbeta and 13 Jbeta primers were used. Measured with immunoSEQ multiplex PCR; TCRdb has only the in-frame clones, and not every one. Recorded here are 200,000 or so clones; the top ten clones represent roughly 0.74%. This sequence was found in a boy aged 5-17 years in good health and CMV-seronegative. The chain combines TRBV7-3 with TRBJ1-1; 7 bases map to TRBD1. Sequenced: PBMCs. This CDR3 is CASSLIGGGPVNTEAFF. CDR3 sequence (DNA): TGTGCCAGCAGCTTAATAGGGGGCGGGCCAGTGAACACTGAAGCTTTCTTT. Full variable domain (outside the CDR3, taken from reference TRBV7-3 and TRBJ1-1): GAGVSQTPSNKVTEKGKYVELRCDPISGHTALYWYRQSLGQGPEFLIYFQGTGAADDSGLPNDRFFAVRPEGSVSTLKIQRTERGDSAVYLCASSLIGGGPVNTEAFFGQGTRLTVV.